A single sample gave rise to the 28 T cell receptor beta chains below, sequenced in a study of blood T cell repertoires in COVID-19. The protocol was immunoSEQ multiplex PCR, while the TCRdb copy is restricted to in-frame clones and leaves out a portion. The data show tens of thousands of clones, about 75% seen once. Sequences were obtained from peripheral blood. Every receptor here comes from a man between 65 and 79 years old with active or convalescent COVID-19.

The chain joins TRBV5-1 to TRBJ1-1; perhaps TRBD1 as D (5 bases). V lost 4 bases and J lost 1, with 14 bases in between. Germline lookup yields CDR1 SGHRS and CDR2 YFSETQ. This CDR3 region has 15 residues. CDR3 sequence reads: CASSPPRTQNTEAFF. The CDR3 bases are TGCGCCAGCAGCCCCCCTAGGACACAGAACACTGAAGCTTTCTTT.

V usage is TRBV30 and J usage is TRBJ2-1; D might be TRBD1 (6 bases). This CDR3 has 14 residues. V lost 3 bases to trimming and J lost 2 bases, with 11 bases between them. In germline, CDR1 is GTSNPN, CDR2 SVGIG (reference sequence). Written as DNA, the CDR3 is TGTGCCTGGAGCAGGGGCCCTGCCTACAATGAGCAGTTCTTC. Translation gives CAWSRGPAYNEQFF.

The chain combines TRBV6-5 with TRBJ2-5; 9 bases are shared with TRBD2. The CDR3 contains 13 residues. Germline-derived CDR1 and CDR2 are MNHEY and SVGAGI. Germline trimming cut 7 bases from V and 4 bases from J; bases unmatched to any gene: 4. The chain's CDR3 is CASILSGGETQYF. The CDR3 DNA reads as TGTGCCAGCATTCTTAGCGGGGGAGAGACCCAGTACTTC.

This clone was seen only a few times. The V gene is TRBV27, the J gene TRBJ2-2; D unresolved. Germline CDR1 MNHEY, CDR2 SMNVEV (reference sequence). Trimming took off 5 bases at V and 4 bases at J, with 8 bases between the two ends. The CDR3 length is 13 residues. The CDR3 bases are TGTGCCAGCAGTCTGGAGTTCACCGGGGAGCTGTTTTTT. Protein product: CASSLEFTGELFF.

V usage is TRBV28 and J usage is TRBJ1-5; no clear D gene. The germline V gene encodes CDR1 MDHEN and CDR2 SYDVKM. This CDR3 region has 14 residues. V was cut by 5 bases and J by 5 bases, with 13 bases left in between. CDR3: CASSLGVQHQPQHF. As DNA, the CDR3 is TGTGCCAGCAGTCTCGGGGTCCAGCATCAGCCCCAGCATTTT. The entire variable domain, with the rest obtained from reference TRBV28 and TRBJ1-5, is as follows: DVKVTQSSRYLVKRTGEKVFLECVQDMDHENMFWYRQDPGLGLRLIYFSYDVKMKEKGDIPEGYSVSREKKERFSLILESASTNQTSMYLCASSLGVQHQPQHFGDGTRLSIL.

This chain's CDR3 is CASSPQGLDTDTQYF. The CDR3 DNA follows: TGTGCCAGCAGCCCCCAGGGACTCGACACAGATACGCAGTATTTT. J is TRBJ2-3 and V is TRBV3-1 (or the pseudogene TRBV3-2); a weak D match, TRBD2 (6 bases). V was trimmed by 4 bases and J by 2 bases, leaving 13 bases between them. CDR3 size: 15 residues. The germline CDR1 and CDR2 sequences are LGHDT and YNNKEL (reference sequence).

The J gene is TRBJ1-4, the V gene TRBV14; 10 positions agree with TRBD1. The germline gives CDR1 SGHDN, CDR2 FVKESK. V lost 4 bases, J lost 10 bases, and 9 bases stayed unmatched. The CDR3 has 15 amino acids. The CDR3 sequence is CASSLLGTGVGKLFF. CDR3 coding DNA: TGTGCCAGCAGCCTACTTGGGACAGGGGTTGGAAAACTGTTTTTT.

This chain joins TRBV11-2 and TRBJ2-1, with 12 bases fitting TRBD2. Germline V gives CDR1 SGHAT, CDR2 FQNNGV. V lost 2 bases, J lost 2 bases, and 10 bases stayed unmatched. This CDR3 has 19 residues. The CDR3 nucleotides read TGTGCCAGCAGCTTACGACTAGCGGGGGCGACAGGGACCTACAATGAGCAGTTCTTC. This encodes CASSLRLAGATGTYNEQFF.

This chain uses TRBV5-4 with TRBJ2-7, with D possibly matching TRBD2 (6 bases). Trimming stripped 3 bases from V and 0 bases from J, with 13 bases between. The CDR3 sequence is 15 residues long. Germline values: CDR1 SGHNT, CDR2 YYREEE (reference sequence). This CDR3 is CASSSHGGISYEQYF. The CDR3 DNA sequence: TGTGCCAGCAGCTCTCACGGGGGAATCTCCTACGAGCAGTACTTC.

This chain uses TRBV3-1 (or the pseudogene TRBV3-2) with TRBJ2-3, with 14 positions matching TRBD2. This CDR3 region has 18 residues. The V gene end was trimmed by 1 base and the J gene end by 5 bases; junction bases not matched to a gene: 8. Looked up from germline, CDR1 is LGHDT and CDR2 is YNNKEL (reference sequence). The CDR3 bases are TGTGCCAGCAGCCAAGCTACCGGGACTAGCGGGGGAGGAGATACGCAGTATTTT. Its translation is CASSQATGTSGGGDTQYF.

This clone turned up a few times. The chain joins TRBV18 to TRBJ1-5, with D perhaps matching TRBD1 (6 bases). Per the germline V gene, CDR1 is KGHSH and CDR2 is LQKENI. Trimming left V 3 bases short and J 3 bases short, with 15 bases between. The CDR3 loop spans 16 amino acids. The CDR3 is CASSPKGQNFNQPQHF. The CDR3 region has the DNA TGTGCCAGCTCACCCAAAGGACAGAACTTCAATCAGCCCCAGCATTTT.

The chain is built from TRBV3-1 (or the pseudogene TRBV3-2) and TRBJ2-1; TRBD2 agrees at 11 bases. The CDR3 runs to 21 residues. V lost 2 bases to trimming and J lost 4 bases; unmatched junction nucleotides: 19. The germline V gene encodes CDR1 LGHDT and CDR2 YNNKEL (reference sequence). The chain's CDR3 is CASSQLIMGPSTSGSYNEQFF. As DNA, the CDR3 is TGTGCCAGCAGCCAACTCATAATGGGACCGTCAACTAGCGGGAGTTACAATGAGCAGTTCTTC.

This clone has a handful of counts. The J gene is TRBJ2-5, the V gene TRBV27; 9 nucleotides match TRBD2. Trimming removed 2 bases from V and 4 bases from J; junction bases left unmatched: 5. The CDR3 covers 15 residues. Per germline, CDR1 MNHEY and CDR2 SMNVEV (reference sequence). The CDR3 bases are TGTGCCAGCAGTTTAGTCCCGGGACTAGCAGAGACCCAGTACTTC. Amino acid sequence: CASSLVPGLAETQYF.

J is TRBJ2-3 and V is TRBV3-1 (or the pseudogene TRBV3-2), with 7 bases matching TRBD2. After removal of 1 base from V and 8 bases from J, the junction contained 15 bases not matched to a gene. Germline CDR1 is LGHDT and CDR2 is YNNKEL (reference sequence). This CDR3 comprises 17 residues. CDR3 region: CASSQVSGAGMGSTQYF. The CDR3 DNA follows: TGTGCCAGCAGCCAAGTAAGCGGGGCAGGGATGGGTAGTACGCAGTATTTT.

This clone appeared once. CDR3 region: CASSSAGQMSTEAFF. The DNA of the CDR3 is TGTGCCAGCAGCAGCGCAGGACAAATGAGTACTGAAGCTTTCTTT. This rearrangement joins TRBV7-6 to TRBJ1-1, with D tentatively TRBD1 (5 bases). The CDR3 spans 15 residues. V lost 5 bases and J 5 bases, leaving 18 bases between the germline ends. Germline CDR1 SGHVS, CDR2 FNYEAQ. Complete variable domain (other parts from reference TRBV7-6 and TRBJ1-1): GAGVSQSPRYKVTKRGQDVALRCDPISGHVSLYWYRQALGQGPEFLTYFNYEAQQDKSGLPNDRFSAERPEGSISTLTIQRTEQRDSAMYRCASSSAGQMSTEAFFGQGTRLTVV.

J is TRBJ2-5 and V is TRBV14, with D possibly matching TRBD1 (6 bases). Germline V gene sequence: CDR1 SGHDN, CDR2 FVKESK. CDR3 length equals 16 residues. V was shortened by 0 bases and J by 2 bases, with 13 bases between the two germline ends. The CDR3 loop is CASSQEGAAFQETQYF. CDR3 DNA: TGTGCCAGCAGCCAAGAGGGGGCAGCATTTCAAGAGACCCAGTACTTC. Variable domain in full (rest from reference TRBV14 and TRBJ2-5): EAGVTQFPSHSVIEKGQTVTLRCDPISGHDNLYWYRRVMGKEIKFLLHFVKESKQDESGMPNNRFLAERTGGTYSTLKVQPAELEDSGVYFCASSQEGAAFQETQYFGPGTRLLVL.

The genes are TRBV5-4 and TRBJ1-2; possibly TRBD1 for D (5 bases). This CDR3 contains 14 residues. Trimming stripped 4 bases from V and 5 bases from J, with 15 bases between. Germline V gene sequence: CDR1 SGHNT, CDR2 YYREEE (reference sequence). The CDR3: CASSPAGLGYGYTF. DNA for the CDR3: TGTGCCAGCAGCCCCGCAGGGTTGGGATATGGCTACACCTTC.

This clone was counted between two and nine times. One junction end disagrees with the germline gene, perhaps due to a read error. This chain uses TRBV2 with TRBJ1-2; 7 nucleotides agree with TRBD1. Germline CDR1 SNHLY, CDR2 FYNNEI. The CDR3 has 11 residues. The CDR3 here is CASSDGDSVDF. The CDR3 DNA sequence: TGTGCCAGCAGTGATGGGGACAGCGTTGACTTC.

This chain joins TRBV3-1 (or the pseudogene TRBV3-2) and TRBJ2-2; D is perhaps TRBD2 (5 bases). The germline V and J ends were trimmed by 0 bases and 6 bases, with 11 bases remaining between them. The germline gives CDR1 LGHDT, CDR2 YNNKEL (reference sequence). This CDR3 is 15 amino acids long. The CDR3 DNA follows: TGTGCCAGCAGCCAAGATAACGGAGGAGCCGGGGAGCTGTTTTTT. Its translation: CASSQDNGGAGELFF.

The chain recombines TRBV14 with TRBJ2-3, with D perhaps matching TRBD1 (6 bases). The CDR3 totals 16 residues. Trimming took off 2 bases at V and 2 bases at J, with 14 bases between the two ends. Germline CDR1 and CDR2: SGHDN and FVKESK. CDR3 nucleotide sequence: TGTGCCAGCAGCCAACTAACAGGGTTATCCACAGATACGCAGTATTTT. Its protein is CASSQLTGLSTDTQYF.

In its sample, this clone was seen once. The chain links TRBV3-1 (or the pseudogene TRBV3-2) to TRBJ2-6; tentative D call: TRBD1 (5 bases). The CDR3 extends over 16 amino acids. Deletions cut 1 base from V and 1 base from J, with 8 bases between. Germline CDR1 and CDR2: LGHDT and YNNKEL (reference sequence). CDR3 DNA: TGTGCCAGCAGCCAAGGGGGCTCGTCTGGGGCCAACGTCCTGACTTTC. Encoded protein: CASSQGGSSGANVLTF.

The chain recombines TRBV2 with TRBJ2-1, with D unclear. The CDR3 spans 13 residues. Trimming removed 4 bases at V and 7 bases at J, with 11 bases between. Germline V gene sequence: CDR1 SNHLY, CDR2 FYNNEI. CDR3 sequence: CASSALAGNEQFF. The CDR3 nucleotides are TGTGCCAGCAGTGCACTGGCCGGGAATGAGCAGTTCTTC.

The chain combines TRBV15 with TRBJ2-7; a weak D match, TRBD1 (5 bases). The CDR3 loop spans 16 amino acids. CDR1 is LNHNV, CDR2 YYDKDF, per germline (reference sequence). Trimming pared 0 bases from V and 2 bases from J, leaving 14 bases between. DNA for the CDR3: TGTGCCACCAGCAGAGACCGAATAGGGGCGGCCTACGAGCAGTACTTC. Translated: CATSRDRIGAAYEQYF.

This clone was seen a handful of times. The chain recombines TRBV27 with TRBJ1-3, with 7 positions matching TRBD1. This CDR3 is 17 amino acids long. Germline assignment: CDR1 MNHEY and CDR2 SMNVEV (reference sequence). Trimming cost V 5 bases and J 0 bases; bases outside gene matches: 10. The chain's CDR3 is CASSPPDRHISGNTIYF. The CDR3 region has the DNA TGTGCCAGCAGTCCGCCGGACAGGCATATCTCTGGAAACACCATATATTTT.

Only a few counts were recorded for this clone. V gene TRBV5-1 combines with J gene TRBJ2-7; a possible D gene is TRBD1 (5 bases). Between the trimmed V and J ends, which lost 4 bases and 0 bases, there was a span of 14 bases. The V gene's germline CDR1 is SGHRS and CDR2 YFSETQ. This CDR3 has 15 residues. CDR3 loop: CASSVAQGISYEQYF. The CDR3 nucleotides read TGCGCCAGCAGCGTGGCGCAGGGTATCTCCTACGAGCAGTACTTC.

This clone was picked up a small number of times. The chain combines TRBV19 with TRBJ2-5; 8 bases match TRBD1. CDR1 and CDR2 (germline): LNHDA, SQIVND (reference sequence). The V gene end was trimmed by 5 bases and the J gene end by 5 bases; junction bases not matched to a gene: 16. The CDR3 loop spans 17 amino acids. CDR3 bases: TGTGCCAGTAGTCTCAGTCGGGACAGGCTGGATGTGGAGACCCAGTACTTC. Translated, it gives CASSLSRDRLDVETQYF.

The rearrangement joins TRBV27 to TRBJ2-1; TRBD1 agrees at 7 bases. Losses at the gene ends were 6 bases for V and 3 bases for J; bases not matched to a gene: 5. The CDR3 covers 14 residues. CDR1 and CDR2 from the germline V gene are MNHEY and SMNVEV (reference sequence). The CDR3 nucleotides are TGTGCCAGCAGAACCGGGACAGACTACAATGAGCAGTTCTTC. This translates into CASRTGTDYNEQFF.

The chain couples TRBV19 to TRBJ1-1; 8 bases are a match to TRBD1. The germline V gene encodes CDR1 LNHDA and CDR2 SQIVND (reference sequence). Germline trimming cut 6 bases from V and 1 base from J; bases unmatched to any gene: 4. The CDR3 has 14 residues. CDR3 sequence: CASSSGTGNTEAFF. The CDR3 DNA reads as TGTGCCAGTAGCTCCGGGACAGGGAACACTGAAGCTTTCTTT.